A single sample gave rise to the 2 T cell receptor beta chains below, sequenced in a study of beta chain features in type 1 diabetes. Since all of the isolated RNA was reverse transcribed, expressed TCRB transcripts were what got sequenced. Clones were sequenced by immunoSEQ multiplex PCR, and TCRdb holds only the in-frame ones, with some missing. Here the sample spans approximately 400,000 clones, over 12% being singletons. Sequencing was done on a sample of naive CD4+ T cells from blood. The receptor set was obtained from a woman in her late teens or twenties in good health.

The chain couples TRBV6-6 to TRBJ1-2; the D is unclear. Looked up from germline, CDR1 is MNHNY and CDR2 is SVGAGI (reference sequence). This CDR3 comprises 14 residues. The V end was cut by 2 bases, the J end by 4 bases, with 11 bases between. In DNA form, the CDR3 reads TGTGCCAGCAGTTACCTTGACCGAGGCTATGGCTACACCTTC. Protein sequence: CASSYLDRGYGYTF.

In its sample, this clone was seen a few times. The CDR3 DNA is TGTGCCTGGACTCCTCAGGGGTATGGCTACACCTTC. As protein: CAWTPQGYGYTF. The chain combines TRBV30 with TRBJ1-2; D perhaps matches TRBD1 (6 bases). The CDR3 consists of 12 residues. Germline CDR1 is GTSNPN and CDR2 is SVGIG (reference sequence). V dropped 4 bases and J dropped 5 bases, with 11 bases sitting between them.